The 31 T cell receptor beta chains below all came from one sample that was sequenced in a study of persistence of HIV-infected CD4 T cells (TCRdb year 2020). These receptors are not linked to any known antigen. TCRbeta repertoires were sequenced from genomic DNA with the immunoSEQ hsTCRB assay version 4 in survey mode. This immuneACCESS table, as held by TCRdb, lists in-frame sequences with V and J called but not all clones. Of the missing ones, under half trace to an unresolved V gene in checked studies; the others have no known cause. Here the sample has about 60,000 clones; over 60% occur a single time. 1.5% to 2% of the sample rests with the top ten. Read against the paper, the sample's treatment or condition label means: suppressive antiretroviral therapy. Cells were stimulated with a pool of overlapping HIV-1 Gag 15-mer peptides at approximately 0.93 ug per peptide per mL. Memory CD4+ T cells that did not respond, being CD40L-negative, CD69-negative and CD45RO-high, were sorted as memory populations depleted of antigen-responding cells.

This sample comprised CD4+ T cells sorted from PBMCs after roughly 18-hour stimulation, obtained from a patient who received antiretroviral therapy. The cell subset or site label for this specimen denotes: CD40L-CD69- CD45RO-high memory CD4 T cells not responding to Gag peptides. The receptors derive from an adult man with HIV who was CMV-seropositive.

The chain is built from TRBV5-5 and TRBJ2-3; D is unresolved. Per the germline V gene, CDR1 is SGHKS and CDR2 is YYEKEE (reference sequence). Trimming shortened V by 2 bases and J by 1 base, and 11 bases separated the two germline ends. The length of the CDR3 is 15 residues. The chain's CDR3 is CASSFIGEGTDTQYF. DNA of the CDR3: TGTGCCAGCAGCTTCATAGGAGAAGGCACAGATACGCAGTATTTT.

The chain links TRBV29-1 to TRBJ2-2; 8 positions match TRBD1. CDR1 SQVTM and CDR2 ANQGSEA come from the germline V gene. The CDR3 runs 14 residues. The V segment lost 5 bases and the J segment 1 base; nucleotides outside the gene matches: 3. The CDR3 DNA reads as TGCAGCGTTTGGACAGGGATGAACACCGGGGAGCTGTTTTTT. Its translation: CSVWTGMNTGELFF.

The chain combines TRBV15 with TRBJ1-2; D not resolved. Germline lookup yields CDR1 LNHNV and CDR2 YYDKDF (reference sequence). The CDR3 spans 15 residues. Between the trimmed V and J ends, which lost 1 base and 3 bases, there was a span of 12 bases. The CDR3 region is CATSRGGAGDYGYTF. The CDR3 DNA reads TGTGCCACCAGCAGAGGTGGAGCGGGAGACTATGGCTACACCTTC.

CDR3 DNA: TGTGCCAGCACACCGGGAACGACAGATACGCAGTATTTT. This sequence encodes CASTPGTTDTQYF. J is TRBJ2-3 and V is TRBV6-5; D may be TRBD2 (5 bases). The CDR3 extends over 13 amino acids. Germline CDR1 MNHEY, CDR2 SVGAGI. Trimming removed 7 bases at V and 3 bases at J, with 11 bases between.

J is TRBJ2-1 and V is TRBV7-8, with TRBD1 identical over 12 bases. Trimming at V came to 5 bases and at J to 5 bases, leaving 4 bases not matched to a gene. CDR1 is SGHVS and CDR2 is FQNEAQ in the germline V gene. The CDR3 sequence is 15 residues long. Here the CDR3 reads CASSRGTGGNNEQFF. DNA of the CDR3: TGTGCCAGCAGCCGAGGGACAGGGGGCAACAATGAGCAGTTCTTC.

Worth noting for this clone: The sample has other DNA sequences that encode this CDR3 too. The chain couples TRBV5-5 to TRBJ1-6; D perhaps matches TRBD1 (5 bases). V shed 0 bases and J shed 10 bases, with 11 bases lying between them. Germline V lookup: CDR1 SGHKS, CDR2 YYEKEE (reference sequence). The CDR3 is 14 residues long. CDR3 in amino acids: CASSLGQNGSPLHF. DNA for the CDR3: TGTGCCAGCAGCTTGGGACAGAACGGGTCACCCCTCCACTTT.

V gene TRBV4-2 combines with J gene TRBJ1-5; D may be TRBD1 (5 bases). This CDR3 has 13 residues. V was pared by 2 bases and J by 7 bases, with 9 bases between. CDR1 and CDR2 (germline): LGHNA, YNFKEQ. The CDR3 reads CASSQSGDQPQHF. In nucleotides, the CDR3 is TGTGCCAGCAGCCAATCGGGGGACCAGCCCCAGCATTTT.

The table lists this clone with a few counts. V usage is TRBV5-1 and J usage is TRBJ2-5; D not certain. The CDR3 length is 14 residues. From germline, CDR1 is SGHRS and CDR2 YFSETQ. Trimming left V 0 bases short and J 3 bases short, with 9 bases between. For the CDR3, the DNA is TGCGCCAGCAGCTTGGATGTCAGCGAAGAGACCCAGTACTTC. Its translation: CASSLDVSEETQYF. Full variable domain (outside the CDR3, taken from reference TRBV5-1 and TRBJ2-5): KAGVTQTPRYLIKTRGQQVTLSCSPISGHRSVSWYQQTPGQGLQFLFEYFSETQRNKGNFPGRFSGRQFSNSRSEMNVSTLELGDSALYLCASSLDVSEETQYFGPGTRLLVL.

The V and J genes are TRBV24-1 and TRBJ2-6, with D possibly TRBD1 on 6 matching bases. The CDR3 is 16 residues long. Trimming stripped 5 bases from V and 0 bases from J, with 10 bases between. Germline lookup yields CDR1 KGHDR and CDR2 SFDVKD. CDR3 amino acids: CATSGGPSSGANVLTF. Written as DNA, the CDR3 is TGTGCCACCAGTGGGGGGCCGAGCTCTGGGGCCAACGTCCTGACTTTC.

This clone was recorded once. This chain connects TRBV5-1 to TRBJ2-3; D uncertain. This CDR3 has 14 amino acids. V lost 0 bases, J lost 1 base, and 6 bases lay in between. Germline values: CDR1 SGHRS, CDR2 YFSETQ. The CDR3 loop reads CASSLDGRTDTQYF. Written as DNA, the CDR3 is TGCGCCAGCAGCTTGGACGGACGCACAGATACGCAGTATTTT.

The J gene is TRBJ2-7, the V gene TRBV20-1; 8 bases line up with TRBD2. The CDR3 has 14 amino acids. Germline-derived CDR1 and CDR2 are DFQATT and SNEGSKA (reference sequence). V shed 3 bases and J 4 bases; nucleotides not matched to a gene: 8. As DNA, the CDR3 is TGCAGTGCTAGTAGGAGCGGGGGTGGATACGAGCAGTACTTC. Translation: CSASRSGGGYEQYF.

The chain joins TRBV7-9 to TRBJ1-5; D gene unclear. The CDR3 sequence is 15 residues long. V dropped 1 base and J dropped 9 bases, with 16 bases sitting between them. The germline gives CDR1 SEHNR, CDR2 FQNEAQ (reference sequence). CDR3 amino acids: CASSLGSGSGAPQHF. CDR3 sequence (DNA): TGTGCCAGCAGCTTAGGTTCGGGATCGGGCGCGCCCCAGCATTTT.

The chain employs TRBV7-2 and TRBJ1-4, with 9 bases that match TRBD1. This CDR3 comprises 15 residues. Per the germline V gene, CDR1 is SGHTA and CDR2 is FQGNSA. J was trimmed by 8 bases and V by 5 bases; bases with no gene match: 9. This CDR3 is CASSPQGQGGEKLFF. CDR3 coding DNA: TGTGCCAGCAGCCCACAGGGACAGGGAGGGGAAAAACTGTTTTTT.

The chain joins TRBV6-1 to TRBJ1-1; D is ambiguous. V lost 5 bases and J lost 1, with 14 bases in between. The CDR3 covers 15 residues. Germline loops: CDR1 MNHNS, CDR2 SASEGT. The CDR3 reads CASSSPRDSNTEAFF. The CDR3 DNA sequence: TGTGCCAGCAGTTCCCCGCGAGATTCGAACACTGAAGCTTTCTTT.

CDR3 in amino acids: CASSWGTLSNQPQHF. CDR3 DNA: TGTGCCAGCAGTTGGGGGACCCTAAGCAATCAGCCCCAGCATTTT. The chain joins TRBV2 to TRBJ1-5, with a weak D call TRBD1 (5 bases). This CDR3 is built from 15 residues. The germline gives CDR1 SNHLY, CDR2 FYNNEI. The V end lost 5 bases, the J end lost 1 base, and 12 bases lay between the germline ends.

V is TRBV2 and J is TRBJ1-2; D might be TRBD1 (6 bases). The V gene lost 5 bases and the J gene lost 2 bases, with 12 bases spanning the gap. This CDR3 region has 14 residues. Germline V CDR1 and CDR2: SNHLY, FYNNEI. CDR3 DNA: TGTGCCAGCAGTCTGGGGGGCCAGAACTATGGCTACACCTTC. It translates to CASSLGGQNYGYTF.

The V gene is TRBV7-8, the J gene TRBJ2-1, with D hard to call. The CDR3 loop spans 16 amino acids. Germline CDR1 SGHVS, CDR2 FQNEAQ. The V end lost 3 bases, the J end lost 4 bases, and 16 bases lay between the germline ends. CDR3 DNA: TGTGCCAGCAGCTTTTTGCAGGCAGCTTCTTACAATGAGCAGTTCTTC. It yields the protein CASSFLQAASYNEQFF.

This clone was observed a single time. This sequence joins TRBV7-6 and TRBJ2-2; 11 nucleotides align to TRBD1. The CDR3 is 15 residues long. Trimming removed 5 bases from V and 4 bases from J; junction bases left unmatched: 3. Per germline, CDR1 SGHVS and CDR2 FNYEAQ. CDR3: CASSGGQGGTGELFF. In DNA form, the CDR3 reads TGTGCCAGCAGCGGGGGACAGGGGGGCACCGGGGAGCTGTTTTTT. The whole variable domain, remainder taken from reference TRBV7-6 and TRBJ2-2, is GAGVSQSPRYKVTKRGQDVALRCDPISGHVSLYWYRQALGQGPEFLTYFNYEAQQDKSGLPNDRFSAERPEGSISTLTIQRTEQRDSAMYRCASSGGQGGTGELFFGEGSRLTVL.

This clone was counted only a few times. J is TRBJ1-1 and V is TRBV4-1; D is possibly TRBD1 (5 bases). With 6 bases removed from V and 5 bases from J, the gap between germline ends came to 19 bases. Germline CDR1 reads MGHRA; CDR2 reads YSYEKL. The CDR3 extends over 15 amino acids. This CDR3 reads CASSFSQQGTTEAFF. The CDR3 coding sequence is TGCGCCAGCAGTTTTTCTCAGCAGGGAACGACTGAAGCTTTCTTT.

This clone was observed a handful of times. The chain employs TRBV27 and TRBJ1-2; TRBD1 might be the D (5 bases). V lost 3 bases, J lost 4 bases, and 15 bases lay in between. This CDR3 region has 15 residues. Germline CDR1 reads MNHEY; CDR2 reads SMNVEV (reference sequence). The CDR3 DNA reads as TGTGCCAGCAGTTTGTCGGGACTGTTGGTCTATGGCTACACCTTC. Its translation: CASSLSGLLVYGYTF.

The chain combines TRBV7-3 with TRBJ1-1; D ambiguous. The CDR3 totals 15 residues. V dropped 2 bases and J dropped 3 bases, with 13 bases sitting between them. Per the germline V gene, CDR1 is SGHTA and CDR2 is FQGTGA. CDR3 loop: CASSLEPGPDTEAFF. The CDR3, as DNA: TGTGCCAGCAGCTTAGAACCTGGTCCCGACACTGAAGCTTTCTTT.

This clone was counted a few times. The CDR3 DNA reads as TGTGCCAGCAGCTTAGACAGGGCCCATGAGCAGTTCTTC. Protein sequence: CASSLDRAHEQFF. This chain joins TRBV11-1 and TRBJ2-1, with a tentative D call TRBD1 (6 bases). CDR1 SGHAT and CDR2 FQDESV come from the germline V gene (reference sequence). V gave up 1 base and J gave up 8 bases, with 9 bases separating them. This CDR3 has 13 residues.

The V and J genes are TRBV9 and TRBJ2-6; tentatively, D is TRBD1 or TRBD2 (5 bases each). The CDR3 is made up of 18 amino acids. Looked up from germline, CDR1 is SGDLS and CDR2 is YYNGEE. Trimming took 0 bases from V and 4 from J, leaving 17 bases between them. The CDR3 loop is CASSVGFRGTPGANVLTF. The CDR3 region has the DNA TGTGCCAGCAGCGTAGGCTTCAGAGGGACCCCCGGGGCCAACGTCCTGACTTTC.

The chain couples TRBV3-1 (or the pseudogene TRBV3-2) to TRBJ2-6, with D hard to call. The germline V gene has CDR1 LGHDT and CDR2 YNNKEL (reference sequence). This CDR3 is built from 17 residues. Between the trimmed V and J ends, which lost 0 bases and 0 bases, there was a span of 9 bases. The CDR3 here is CASSQDLSDSGANVLTF. The DNA for the CDR3 is TGTGCCAGCAGCCAAGATCTTTCCGACTCTGGGGCCAACGTCCTGACTTTC.

The V and J genes are TRBV9 and TRBJ1-2, with D possibly being TRBD1 (5 bases). V lost 6 bases to trimming and J lost 2 bases, with 14 bases between them. The length of the CDR3 is 14 residues. Germline CDR1 reads SGDLS; CDR2 reads YYNGEE. CDR3 in amino acids: CASTKLDRNYGYTF. The CDR3 coding sequence is TGTGCCAGCACCAAACTTGACAGAAACTATGGCTACACCTTC.

The V gene is TRBV28, the J gene TRBJ1-4, with D tentatively TRBD1 (5 bases). V was cut by 6 bases and J by 6 bases, with 11 bases left in between. Looked up from germline, CDR1 is MDHEN and CDR2 is SYDVKM. The CDR3 contains 13 residues. The CDR3 loop reads CASRPGGYEKLFF. DNA for the CDR3: TGTGCCAGCAGGCCGGGGGGGTATGAAAAACTGTTTTTT. Combining the CDR3 with reference TRBV28 and TRBJ1-4 gives the whole variable domain DVKVTQSSRYLVKRTGEKVFLECVQDMDHENMFWYRQDPGLGLRLIYFSYDVKMKEKGDIPEGYSVSREKKERFSLILESASTNQTSMYLCASRPGGYEKLFFGSGTQLSVL.

The J gene is TRBJ2-2, the V gene TRBV2; a weak D match, TRBD1 (5 bases). CDR1 and CDR2 (germline): SNHLY, FYNNEI. This CDR3 spans 15 amino acids. V was cut by 3 bases and J by 1 base, with 9 bases left in between. The CDR3 DNA reads TGTGCCAGCAGTGACCAGGGAATGAACACCGGGGAGCTGTTTTTT. Translated: CASSDQGMNTGELFF.

The rearrangement links TRBV19 to TRBJ1-2; 7 positions match TRBD1. Per germline, CDR1 LNHDA and CDR2 SQIVND (reference sequence). This CDR3 region has 16 residues. V gave up 6 bases and J gave up 2 bases; unmatched junction bases: 12. The chain's CDR3 is CASSTREQGTNYGYTF. The CDR3 DNA reads as TGTGCCAGTAGCACTCGAGAACAGGGGACGAACTATGGCTACACCTTC.

The chain couples TRBV5-4 to TRBJ2-1, with D perhaps TRBD2 (6 bases). This CDR3 region has 15 residues. Germline CDR1 is SGHNT and CDR2 is YYREEE (reference sequence). The V end lost 3 bases, the J end lost 5 bases, and 15 bases lay between the germline ends. The CDR3, as DNA: TGTGCCAGCAGCTCAAGGTGGGGGGAGGACAATGAGCAGTTCTTC. Translation gives CASSSRWGEDNEQFF. Full variable domain (remainder filled in from reference TRBV5-4 and TRBJ2-1): ETGVTQSPTHLIKTRGQQVTLRCSSQSGHNTVSWYQQALGQGPQFIFQYYREEENGRGNFPPRFSGLQFPNYSSELNVNALELDDSALYLCASSSRWGEDNEQFFGPGTRLTVL.

This chain joins TRBV2 and TRBJ2-2; the D call may be TRBD1 or TRBD2 (6 bases each). The germline gives CDR1 SNHLY, CDR2 FYNNEI. The CDR3 covers 14 residues. V lost 1 base to trimming and J lost 6 bases, with 9 bases between them. The CDR3 protein is CASSEGGASGELFF. CDR3 bases: TGTGCCAGCAGTGAAGGGGGGGCCTCCGGGGAGCTGTTTTTT.

The chain employs TRBV28 and TRBJ2-7; TRBD1 matches at 7 bases. Germline trimming cut 5 bases from V and 1 base from J; bases unmatched to any gene: 8. Germline CDR1 and CDR2: MDHEN and SYDVKM. The CDR3 spans 15 residues. In DNA, the CDR3 is TGTGCCAGCAGTCAGACGACAGGGTTTTCCTACGAGCAGTACTTC. Protein: CASSQTTGFSYEQYF.